The 28 T cell receptor beta chains in this list originate from one sample, sequenced in a study of blood T cell repertoires in COVID-19. The table came from immunoSEQ multiplex PCR; TCRdb's copy has only in-frame clones and leaves some out. The sample lists under 35,000 clones, approximately 88% occurring once. Sample: peripheral blood. The receptors stem from a human donor in a cohort sampled during active COVID-19.

The chain carries TRBV7-6 and TRBJ2-7; 7 bases align to TRBD1. The CDR3 has 13 amino acids. Germline V gene lookup returns CDR1 SGHVS and CDR2 FNYEAQ. With V trimmed by 3 bases and J by 6 bases, 5 bases remained unmatched. The CDR3 DNA sequence: TGTGCCAGCAGCTTGAGGGGGCAGATCGAGCAGTACTTC. Translated, it gives CASSLRGQIEQYF.

This clone was recorded a few times. The V call is TRBV7-8, the J call TRBJ2-7, with 8 bases aligning to TRBD1. The germline V gene encodes CDR1 SGHVS and CDR2 FQNEAQ. The CDR3 length is 14 residues. V lost 1 base to trimming and J lost 2 bases; unmatched junction nucleotides: 1. The chain's CDR3 is CASSLDRGAYEQYF. In nucleotides, the CDR3 is TGTGCCAGCAGCTTAGACAGGGGGGCCTACGAGCAGTACTTC.

The rearrangement links TRBV19 to TRBJ1-5, with 9 bases lining up with TRBD1. The V and J ends lost 4 bases and 6 bases, in that order; junction bases with no gene match: 7. Germline values: CDR1 LNHDA, CDR2 SQIVND (reference sequence). There are 15 residues in the CDR3. The CDR3 loop is CASSTGTGSSQPQHF. The CDR3 DNA reads as TGTGCCAGTAGTACCGGGACAGGGAGTTCTCAGCCCCAGCATTTT.

In its sample, this clone was seen once. The chain links TRBV6-2 or TRBV6-3 to TRBJ2-2; D may be TRBD2 (5 bases). The CDR3 totals 14 residues. V was pared by 0 bases and J by 6 bases, with 8 bases between. Germline CDR1 MNHEY, CDR2 SVGEGT. CDR3 DNA: TGTGCCAGCAGTTACTCGTCCGGGGCCGGGGAGCTGTTTTTT. Translating gives CASSYSSGAGELFF.

V is TRBV28 and J is TRBJ1-2; D ambiguous. Germline assignment: CDR1 MDHEN and CDR2 SYDVKM. Trimming pared 2 bases from V and 6 bases from J, leaving 4 bases between. CDR3 length equals 11 residues. The CDR3, as DNA: TGTGCCAGCAGTTTACAGGATGGCTACACCTTC. This codes for CASSLQDGYTF.

This chain connects TRBV5-1 to TRBJ2-5, with D tentatively TRBD2 (6 bases). Per the germline V gene, CDR1 is SGHRS and CDR2 is YFSETQ. The V gene lost 5 bases and the J gene lost 5 bases, with 13 bases spanning the gap. The CDR3 length is 13 residues. The CDR3 region is CASRPGVGETQYF. The CDR3 DNA is TGCGCCAGCAGACCGGGGGTAGGGGAGACCCAGTACTTC.

V gene TRBV6-5 combines with J gene TRBJ2-3; 7 bases map to TRBD1. Germline V gene lookup returns CDR1 MNHEY and CDR2 SVGAGI. The V and J ends lost 2 bases and 5 bases, in that order; junction bases with no gene match: 7. This CDR3 region has 15 residues. CDR3 in DNA: TGTGCCAGCAGTTACCAGGGGGATGTCGGAGATACGCAGTATTTT. Residues: CASSYQGDVGDTQYF.

This clone is medium-sized. V is TRBV20-1 and J is TRBJ1-1, with D tentatively TRBD1 (6 bases). The CDR3 covers 11 residues. Trimming pared 6 bases from V and 5 bases from J, leaving 10 bases between. The V gene's germline CDR1 is DFQATT and CDR2 SNEGSKA (reference sequence). The CDR3 sequence: CSARGGTEAFF. The DNA of the CDR3 is TGCAGTGCCAGGGGAGGGACTGAAGCTTTCTTT.

The chain carries TRBV6-4 and TRBJ2-3; D remains ambiguous. CDR1 and CDR2 (germline): MRHNA, SNTAGT. V was cut by 3 bases and J by 0 bases, with 7 bases left in between. CDR3 length: 14 amino acids. CDR3 in amino acids: CASSELSSTDTQYF. CDR3 DNA sequence: TGTGCCAGCAGTGAATTGAGTAGCACAGATACGCAGTATTTT.

The genes are TRBV9 and TRBJ1-3; D may be TRBD1 (6 bases). V was trimmed by 3 bases and J by 0 bases, leaving 10 bases between them. Germline V gene lookup returns CDR1 SGDLS and CDR2 YYNGEE. CDR3 size: 15 residues. CDR3 in DNA: TGTGCCAGCAGCGCGACAGGCCTCTCTGGAAACACCATATATTTT. It is translated as CASSATGLSGNTIYF. Based on the CDR3 plus reference TRBV9 and TRBJ1-3, the full variable domain is DSGVTQTPKHLITATGQRVTLRCSPRSGDLSVYWYQQSLDQGLQFLIQYYNGEERAKGNILERFSAQQFPDLHSELNLSSLELGDSALYFCASSATGLSGNTIYFGEGSWLTVV.

The chain is built from TRBV7-8 and TRBJ2-3; TRBD2 agrees at 14 bases. Germline trimming cut 4 bases from V and 1 base from J; bases unmatched to any gene: 1. In germline, CDR1 is SGHVS, CDR2 FQNEAQ. The CDR3 spans 16 residues. The CDR3 reads CASSSTSGGGTDTQYF. CDR3 DNA: TGTGCCAGCAGCTCGACTAGCGGGGGGGGCACAGATACGCAGTATTTT.

The V and J genes are TRBV11-2 and TRBJ2-1, with TRBD2 matching over 8 bases. V was clipped by 0 bases and J by 5 bases; unmatched bases: 6. The CDR3 is made up of 16 amino acids. In germline, CDR1 is SGHAT, CDR2 FQNNGV. The chain's CDR3 is CASSLDYGGGNNEQFF. The CDR3, as DNA: TGTGCCAGCAGCTTAGATTACGGCGGGGGGAACAATGAGCAGTTCTTC.

Here the CDR3 DNA reads TGTGCCAGCTCACCCCCTGAGCTCAGGGATCGGGAGACCCAGTACTTC. Its translation: CASSPPELRDRETQYF. The V gene is TRBV18, the J gene TRBJ2-5; TRBD1 is a possible D gene (5 bases). Germline V gene data show CDR1 as KGHSH and CDR2 as LQKENI. This CDR3 region has 16 residues. The V end was cut by 3 bases, the J end by 5 bases, with 19 bases between.

J is TRBJ2-2 and V is TRBV11-2, with TRBD2 identical over 8 bases. The V and J ends lost 7 bases and 3 bases, in that order; junction bases with no gene match: 7. This CDR3 is 15 amino acids long. The germline V gene has CDR1 SGHAT and CDR2 FQNNGV. CDR3 sequence reads: CASTRTGGDTGELFF. CDR3 bases: TGTGCCAGCACCCGGACGGGGGGGGACACCGGGGAGCTGTTTTTT.

The V and J genes are TRBV5-4 and TRBJ2-5; D perhaps matches TRBD1 (6 bases). Trimming pared 2 bases from V and 2 bases from J, leaving 10 bases between. The CDR3 covers 14 residues. Germline CDR1 reads SGHNT; CDR2 reads YYREEE (reference sequence). CDR3 sequence: CASSFPRGQETQYF. The CDR3 coding sequence is TGTGCCAGCAGCTTTCCCAGGGGACAAGAGACCCAGTACTTC.

This sequence joins TRBV7-6 and TRBJ2-5, with D perhaps TRBD1 (6 bases). The V gene's germline CDR1 is SGHVS and CDR2 FNYEAQ. The CDR3 runs to 16 residues. The V end lost 4 bases, the J end lost 1 base, and 16 bases lay between the germline ends. The CDR3 sequence: CASSSPYRDTQETQYF. CDR3 nucleotides: TGTGCCAGCAGCTCTCCCTACAGGGACACCCAAGAGACCCAGTACTTC.

The J gene is TRBJ1-6, the V gene TRBV2, with 8 bases matching TRBD1. Trimming took 7 bases from V and 9 from J; bases not matched to a gene: 11. From germline, CDR1 is SNHLY and CDR2 FYNNEI. The CDR3 is 15 residues long. CDR3: CASITGTGGGSPLHF. The CDR3 coding sequence is TGTGCCAGCATCACCGGGACAGGCGGTGGTTCACCCCTCCACTTT.

This clone was picked up a small number of times. The CDR3 region has the DNA TGTGCCAGCAGCCAAGAGACTTATAATTCACCCCTCCACTTT. It specifies CASSQETYNSPLHF. The chain couples TRBV14 to TRBJ1-6; no firm D call. Germline CDR1 SGHDN, CDR2 FVKESK. The germline V and J ends were trimmed by 0 bases and 4 bases, with 4 bases remaining between them. This CDR3 contains 14 residues.

The chain carries TRBV24-1 and TRBJ2-3; 7 bases are shared with TRBD2. The CDR3 is 15 residues long. The germline V gene encodes CDR1 KGHDR and CDR2 SFDVKD. V lost 5 bases, J lost 1 base, and 5 bases stayed unmatched. The chain's CDR3 is CATSAAGRGTDTQYF. The DNA of the CDR3 is TGTGCCACCAGTGCAGCGGGAAGAGGCACAGATACGCAGTATTTT.

The V gene is TRBV15, the J gene TRBJ2-1; TRBD1 matches at 7 bases. Unmatched junction bases numbered 14, after V lost 4 bases and J lost 8 bases. Germline V gene lookup returns CDR1 LNHNV and CDR2 YYDKDF (reference sequence). This CDR3 is built from 16 residues. The CDR3 is CATSKGPQAGGDEQFF. CDR3 coding DNA: TGTGCCACCAGCAAGGGCCCTCAGGCAGGGGGAGATGAGCAGTTCTTC.

The genes are TRBV7-9 and TRBJ1-5, with 9 bases lining up with TRBD1. The V gene's germline CDR1 is SEHNR and CDR2 FQNEAQ (reference sequence). This CDR3 is built from 15 residues. Unmatched junction bases numbered 5, after V lost 4 bases and J lost 4 bases. The CDR3: CASSSRQGGNQPQHF. The CDR3 coding sequence is TGTGCCAGCAGCTCCCGACAGGGGGGGAATCAGCCCCAGCATTTT.

The rearrangement uses TRBV9 and TRBJ2-4; D may be TRBD2 (6 bases). The CDR3 contains 13 residues. From germline, CDR1 is SGDLS and CDR2 YYNGEE. The V and J ends lost 7 bases and 1 base respectively, with 9 bases between them. CDR3 nucleotides: TGTGCCAGCGGTGGAGGGGCCAAAAACATTCAGTACTTC. It specifies CASGGGAKNIQYF.

V usage is TRBV3-1 (or the pseudogene TRBV3-2) and J usage is TRBJ2-1; 11 nucleotides match TRBD1. Trimming took 0 bases from V and 6 from J; bases not matched to a gene: 7. This CDR3 comprises 17 residues. In germline, CDR1 is LGHDT, CDR2 YNNKEL (reference sequence). Here the CDR3 reads CASSQDRGTGGGNEQFF. The CDR3 bases are TGTGCCAGCAGCCAAGATCGGGGGACAGGGGGTGGCAATGAGCAGTTCTTC.

The V call is TRBV19, the J call TRBJ2-1; 8 positions agree with TRBD1. CDR1 and CDR2 (germline): LNHDA, SQIVND (reference sequence). J was trimmed by 3 bases and V by 6 bases; bases with no gene match: 13. This CDR3 has 17 amino acids. The DNA of the CDR3 is TGTGCCAGTAGCCTTCGCCCCGGGACAGGCCTCTACAATGAGCAGTTCTTC. Encoded protein: CASSLRPGTGLYNEQFF.

The chain links TRBV6-2 or TRBV6-3 to TRBJ1-2; 9 nucleotides match TRBD1. This CDR3 has 17 amino acids. CDR1 MNHEY and CDR2 SVGEGT come from the germline V gene. The J segment lost 1 base and the V segment lost 5 bases, leaving 11 bases of the junction unmatched. The CDR3 loop reads CASSIRDRDGVNYGYTF. DNA for the CDR3: TGTGCCAGCAGTATCCGGGACAGGGATGGGGTTAACTATGGCTACACCTTC.

This clone has only a few counts. CDR3 DNA sequence: TGTGCCTGTGTGACAGGGAATGGCTACACCTTC. Residues: CACVTGNGYTF. This chain joins TRBV30 and TRBJ1-2; 7 nucleotides align to TRBD1. Germline-derived CDR1 and CDR2 are GTSNPN and SVGIG (reference sequence). CDR3 length: 11 amino acids. Unmatched junction bases numbered 4, after V lost 6 bases and J lost 6 bases.

This chain uses TRBV7-2 with TRBJ2-5; a possible D gene is TRBD1 (6 bases). The germline gives CDR1 SGHTA, CDR2 FQGNSA. Trimming cost V 1 base and J 6 bases, with 15 bases left between them. The CDR3 covers 15 residues. CDR3 DNA: TGTGCCAGCAGCTTAGGGCCGGCAGGGGTTCAGACCCAGTACTTC. Amino acid sequence: CASSLGPAGVQTQYF.

The rearrangement uses TRBV2 and TRBJ2-1; D is uncertain. With 7 bases removed from V and 6 bases from J, the gap between germline ends came to 16 bases. Germline-derived CDR1 and CDR2 are SNHLY and FYNNEI. The length of the CDR3 is 14 residues. The chain's CDR3 is CASTFLQVGNEQFF. The CDR3, as DNA: TGTGCCAGCACCTTCCTGCAGGTTGGCAATGAGCAGTTCTTC.